Listed below are T cell receptor beta chains from one sample, sequenced in a study of blood T cells in healthy people across ages. TCRdb redid the calling of the 5' RACE reads with MiXCR, one entry per CDR3 protein. This sample has about 1.4 million distinct CDR3 sequences, with 59% found just once. The sequenced material came from blood. Source of these receptors: a man aged 18 to 35 in good health. Each CDR3 is given with its conserved first and last residue. Fields, in order: D gene, clone size, J gene, V gene, CDR3 protein, CDR3 DNA. D genes are given only for firm matches. Clone size is stated in some rows and not others, as once, few, many or a class when expanded.

d_gene: .; abundance: few; j_gene: TRBJ2-7; v_gene: TRBV29-1; CDR3aa: CSVEDQGLEQYF; CDR3nt: TGCAGCGTTGAAGATCAAGGGCTCGAGCAGTACTTC
d_gene: TRBD1; abundance: .; j_gene: TRBJ2-4; v_gene: TRBV6-1; CDR3aa: CASSQQGIREQYF; CDR3nt: TGTGCCAGCAGCCAACAGGGGATTAGGGAGCAGTACTTC
d_gene: .; abundance: few; j_gene: TRBJ2-3; v_gene: TRBV12-3/TRBV12-4; CDR3aa: CASSFGQGAWADTQYF; CDR3nt: TGTGCCAGCAGTTTCGGACAAGGGGCTTGGGCAGATACGCAGTATTTT
d_gene: .; abundance: few; j_gene: TRBJ2-7; v_gene: TRBV29-1; CDR3aa: CSGRDTYEQYF; CDR3nt: TGCAGCGGACGGGATACCTACGAGCAGTACTTC
d_gene: .; abundance: .; j_gene: TRBJ2-6; v_gene: TRBV3-1; CDR3aa: CASSPFTGSSGANVLTF; CDR3nt: TGTGCCAGCAGCCCCTTTACTGGGAGCTCTGGGGCCAACGTCCTGACTTTC
d_gene: .; abundance: .; j_gene: TRBJ2-7; v_gene: TRBV7-8; CDR3aa: CASSLVGRGNYEQYF; CDR3nt: TGTGCCAGCAGCTTAGTGGGCAGAGGGAACTACGAGCAGTACTTC
d_gene: .; abundance: .; j_gene: TRBJ2-5; v_gene: TRBV4-1; CDR3aa: CASSQDARMTQYF; CDR3nt: TGCGCCAGCAGCCAAGATGCCCGGATGACCCAGTACTTC
d_gene: TRBD1; abundance: .; j_gene: TRBJ2-7; v_gene: TRBV20-1; CDR3aa: CSARDSSRDSYYEQYF; CDR3nt: TGCAGTGCTAGAGATTCTTCTCGGGACAGCTACTACGAGCAGTACTTC
d_gene: .; abundance: once; j_gene: TRBJ2-7; v_gene: TRBV9; CDR3aa: CASSVGWDSSYEQYF; CDR3nt: TGTGCCAGCAGCGTTGGGTGGGATAGCTCCTACGAGCAGTACTTC
d_gene: .; abundance: .; j_gene: TRBJ2-5; v_gene: TRBV7-2; CDR3aa: CASSKEGGRETQYF; CDR3nt: TGTGCCAGCAGCAAGGAGGGGGGGAGAGAGACCCAGTACTTC
d_gene: TRBD2; abundance: .; j_gene: TRBJ2-5; v_gene: TRBV5-1; CDR3aa: CASSLSVAGPKTQYF; CDR3nt: TGCGCCAGCAGCTTATCGGTAGCGGGGCCGAAGACCCAGTACTTC
d_gene: .; abundance: few; j_gene: TRBJ2-7; v_gene: TRBV7-2; CDR3aa: CASSLFGGTYEQYF; CDR3nt: TGTGCCAGCAGCTTATTCGGCGGAACCTACGAGCAGTACTTC
d_gene: .; abundance: .; j_gene: TRBJ2-5; v_gene: TRBV9; CDR3aa: CASSLGGVAGETQYF; CDR3nt: TGTGCCAGCAGCCTAGGCGGGGTCGCAGGAGAGACCCAGTACTTC
d_gene: TRBD1; abundance: .; j_gene: TRBJ1-1; v_gene: TRBV27; CDR3aa: CASSLARQGIGTEAFF; CDR3nt: TGTGCCAGCAGTTTAGCCCGACAGGGGATCGGCACTGAAGCTTTCTTT
d_gene: .; abundance: .; j_gene: TRBJ2-7; v_gene: TRBV9; CDR3aa: CASSAREGLYEQYF; CDR3nt: TGTGCCAGCAGCGCTCGAGAGGGCCTCTACGAGCAGTACTTC
d_gene: TRBD2; abundance: .; j_gene: TRBJ2-2; v_gene: TRBV29-1; CDR3aa: CSGTSGSVVTGELFF; CDR3nt: TGCAGCGGGACTAGCGGGAGTGTTGTCACCGGGGAGCTGTTTTTT
d_gene: .; abundance: .; j_gene: TRBJ1-2; v_gene: TRBV5-5; CDR3aa: CASSLKPGHPTGGYTF; CDR3nt: TGTGCCAGCAGCTTGAAGCCGGGACACCCAACGGGAGGCTACACCTTC
d_gene: .; abundance: .; j_gene: TRBJ1-1; v_gene: TRBV7-2; CDR3aa: CASSTGRTNTEAFF; CDR3nt: TGTGCCAGCAGCACGGGACGTACGAACACTGAAGCTTTCTTT
d_gene: .; abundance: .; j_gene: TRBJ1-4; v_gene: TRBV28; CDR3aa: CASSFRQDATNEKLFF; CDR3nt: TGTGCCAGCAGTTTCAGGCAGGATGCAACTAATGAAAAACTGTTTTTT
d_gene: .; abundance: .; j_gene: TRBJ2-7; v_gene: TRBV27; CDR3aa: CASSPTLLVPNGQYF; CDR3nt: TGTGCCAGCAGTCCCACCCTACTAGTACCAAACGGGCAGTACTTC
d_gene: .; abundance: .; j_gene: TRBJ2-5; v_gene: TRBV7-2; CDR3aa: CASSLAAGDVYNEQYF; CDR3nt: TGTGCCAGCAGCTTAGCCGCAGGGGACGTGTACAATGAGCAGTACTTC
d_gene: TRBD1; abundance: .; j_gene: TRBJ1-1; v_gene: TRBV12-3/TRBV12-4; CDR3aa: CASSQGGAGWKNTEAFF; CDR3nt: TGTGCCAGCAGTCAGGGGGGGGCGGGATGGAAGAACACTGAAGCTTTCTTT
d_gene: .; abundance: .; j_gene: TRBJ2-3; v_gene: TRBV27; CDR3aa: CASTHLHSTDTQYF; CDR3nt: TGTGCCAGCACCCACCTACATAGCACAGATACGCAGTATTTT
d_gene: .; abundance: .; j_gene: TRBJ1-5; v_gene: TRBV20-1; CDR3aa: CSASGGGQPQHF; CDR3nt: TGCAGTGCTAGTGGAGGGGGTCAGCCCCAGCATTTT